The 9 T cell receptor beta chains below come from one sample, sequenced in a study of CD39 and CD103 CD8 tumor-infiltrating T cells. Assay: immunoSEQ multiplex PCR; the TCRdb copy retains only in-frame clones and omits some. The data contain around 15,000 clones, about 93% of them singletons. What was sequenced was CD8+ T cells sorted from blood. The subset is: total memory CD8 T cells (CD45RA-CCR7+/-) from blood or uninvolved lymph node. These receptors were taken from a human donor with head and neck squamous cell carcinoma.

In its sample, this clone was seen once. The chain combines TRBV13 with TRBJ2-1; D not certain. The germline V gene has CDR1 PRHDT and CDR2 FYEKMQ (reference sequence). The ends were cut back, 0 bases at V and 0 bases at J, with 12 bases in the middle. CDR3 length: 17 amino acids. This chain's CDR3 is CASSLGGSFNSYNEQFF. CDR3 coding DNA: TGTGCCAGCAGCTTAGGGGGATCCTTCAACTCCTACAATGAGCAGTTCTTC.

The rearrangement links TRBV13 to TRBJ1-2; 7 nucleotides line up with TRBD1. Germline CDR1 is PRHDT and CDR2 is FYEKMQ (reference sequence). There are 14 residues in the CDR3. The ends lost 0 bases at V and 4 bases at J; junction bases unmatched: 2. CDR3 sequence reads: CASSLGTGSYGYTF. As DNA, the CDR3 is TGTGCCAGCAGCTTAGGGACAGGGAGCTATGGCTACACCTTC.

The rearrangement links TRBV2 to TRBJ2-7, with D unclear. Trimming took 6 bases from V and 2 from J, leaving 5 bases between them. Germline V gene data show CDR1 as SNHLY and CDR2 as FYNNEI. This CDR3 is 11 amino acids long. CDR3 nucleotide sequence: TGTGCCAGCAGCACAACCTACGAGCAGTACTTC. It translates to CASSTTYEQYF.

This rearrangement joins TRBV5-1 to TRBJ1-1, with no clear D. CDR3 length: 17 residues. The V and J ends lost 1 base and 0 bases respectively, with 16 bases between them. CDR1 SGHRS and CDR2 YFSETQ come from the germline V gene. The CDR3 nucleotides read TGCGCCAGCAGCTTGCCAGACGGGGTTGGACTGAACACTGAAGCTTTCTTT. As protein: CASSLPDGVGLNTEAFF.

The rearrangement links TRBV4-1 to TRBJ1-1; 8 bases map to TRBD1. The V and J ends lost 1 base and 0 bases, in that order; junction bases with no gene match: 16. The CDR3 has 20 residues. Looked up from germline, CDR1 is MGHRA and CDR2 is YSYEKL. The CDR3 loop is CASSQVGGQGTSGMNTEAFF. CDR3 nucleotides: TGCGCCAGCAGCCAAGTAGGTGGACAGGGCACCTCTGGGATGAACACTGAAGCTTTCTTT.

This clone has only one observation. This rearrangement joins TRBV7-3 to TRBJ2-1; 9 bases are a match to TRBD1. V was clipped by 4 bases and J by 3 bases; unmatched bases: 4. The CDR3 contains 15 residues. Looked up from germline, CDR1 is SGHTA and CDR2 is FQGTGA. The CDR3 nucleotides read TGTGCCAGCAGCTCCGGACAGGGGATCTACAATGAGCAGTTCTTC. Translated: CASSSGQGIYNEQFF.

The V and J genes are TRBV27 and TRBJ2-1; D gene unclear. Deletions cut 6 bases from V and 0 bases from J, with 15 bases between. This CDR3 has 16 residues. Germline V gene data show CDR1 as MNHEY and CDR2 as SMNVEV (reference sequence). The CDR3 loop is CASRQELGSSYNEQFF. CDR3 in DNA: TGTGCCAGCAGGCAAGAGCTGGGCAGCTCCTACAATGAGCAGTTCTTC.

This chain connects TRBV7-6 to TRBJ2-3; D is uncertain. The ends were cut back, 1 base at V and 4 bases at J, with 12 bases in the middle. The CDR3 covers 15 residues. Germline V gene data show CDR1 as SGHVS and CDR2 as FNYEAQ. The CDR3 DNA is TGTGCCAGCAGCTTAGGGCCCGAGAGTTCAGATACGCAGTATTTT. Amino acids: CASSLGPESSDTQYF.

V usage is TRBV29-1 and J usage is TRBJ1-4; maybe TRBD1 (5 bases). In germline, CDR1 is SQVTM, CDR2 ANQGSEA. The CDR3 extends over 14 amino acids. Trimming cost V 6 bases and J 0 bases, with 11 bases left between them. The CDR3 DNA follows: TGCAGCGTCAGTGGGACTGCAACTAATGAAAAACTGTTTTTT. Residues: CSVSGTATNEKLFF.